This TCR beta chain was captured in a study of blood T cell repertoires in COVID-19. The overall study: Sites in the United States, Italy and Spain provided acute and convalescent COVID-19 samples. PBMCs, B-cell-depleted T cells, or T cells were the source of the cDNA or gDNA that made up the material.

Per the original data handling: By means of reference gene primer amplification, nucleated cell counts were estimated. Clones were read by immunoSEQ multiplex PCR, and TCRdb kept only the in-frame ones, dropping some. V, J and clone size derive from that table, while D and trimming were established from the DNA sequence. The data show about 88,000 clones, 90% seen once. This clone showed up just once. The sample taken for sequencing was peripheral blood. This receptor was taken from a man aged 55 to 70 with acute or convalescent COVID-19.

The CDR3 DNA reads as TGTGCCAGCAGGCGGACAGGGAATCAGCCCCAGCATTTT. It specifies CASRRTGNQPQHF. The V and J genes are TRBV28 and TRBJ1-5; 8 bases are shared with TRBD1. Germline CDR1 reads MDHEN; CDR2 reads SYDVKM. The CDR3 length is 13 residues. V lost 6 bases, J lost 4 bases, and 2 bases stayed unmatched. Using reference TRBV28 and TRBJ1-5 for the parts outside the CDR3, the full variable domain is DVKVTQSSRYLVKRTGEKVFLECVQDMDHENMFWYRQDPGLGLRLIYFSYDVKMKEKGDIPEGYSVSREKKERFSLILESASTNQTSMYLCASRRTGNQPQHFGDGTRLSIL.